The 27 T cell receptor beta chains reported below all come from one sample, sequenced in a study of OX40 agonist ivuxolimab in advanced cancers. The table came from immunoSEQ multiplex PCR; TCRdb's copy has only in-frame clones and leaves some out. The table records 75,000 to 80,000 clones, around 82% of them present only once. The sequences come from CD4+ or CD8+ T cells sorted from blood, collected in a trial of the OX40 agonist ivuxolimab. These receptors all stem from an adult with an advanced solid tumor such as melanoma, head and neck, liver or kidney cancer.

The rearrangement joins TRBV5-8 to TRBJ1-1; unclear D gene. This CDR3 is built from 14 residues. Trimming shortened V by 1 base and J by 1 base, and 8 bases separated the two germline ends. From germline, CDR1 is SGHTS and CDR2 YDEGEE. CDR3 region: CASSLRQTNTEAFF. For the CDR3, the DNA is TGTGCCAGCAGCTTGAGGCAGACGAACACTGAAGCTTTCTTT. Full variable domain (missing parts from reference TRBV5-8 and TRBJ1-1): EAGVTQSPTHLIKTRGQQATLRCSPISGHTSVYWYQQALGLGLQFLLWYDEGEERNRGNFPPRFSGRQFPNYSSELNVNALELEDSALYLCASSLRQTNTEAFFGQGTRLTVV.

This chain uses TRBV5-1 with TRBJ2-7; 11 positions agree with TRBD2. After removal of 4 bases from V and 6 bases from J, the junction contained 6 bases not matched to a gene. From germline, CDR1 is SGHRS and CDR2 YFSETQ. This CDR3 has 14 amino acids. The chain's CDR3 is CASSIAGGPREQYF. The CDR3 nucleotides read TGCGCCAGCAGCATAGCGGGAGGGCCGCGCGAGCAGTACTTC.

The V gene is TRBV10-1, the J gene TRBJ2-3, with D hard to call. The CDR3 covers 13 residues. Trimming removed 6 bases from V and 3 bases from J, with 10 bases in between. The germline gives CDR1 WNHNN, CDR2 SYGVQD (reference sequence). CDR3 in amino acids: CASSRGMTDTQYF. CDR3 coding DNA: TGCGCCAGCAGCCGAGGAATGACAGATACGCAGTATTTT.

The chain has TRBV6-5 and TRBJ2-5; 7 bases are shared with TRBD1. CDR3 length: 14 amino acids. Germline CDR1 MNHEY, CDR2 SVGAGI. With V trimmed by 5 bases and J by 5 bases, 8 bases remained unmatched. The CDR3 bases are TGTGCCAGCAGTCCCCCCAGGGGGTCGGAGACCCAGTACTTC. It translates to CASSPPRGSETQYF.

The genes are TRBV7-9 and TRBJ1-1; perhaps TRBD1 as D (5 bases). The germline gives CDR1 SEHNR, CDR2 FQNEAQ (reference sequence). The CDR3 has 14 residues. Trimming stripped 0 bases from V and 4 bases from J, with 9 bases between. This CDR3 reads CASSLAGGGTEAFF. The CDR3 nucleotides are TGTGCCAGCAGCTTAGCTGGGGGAGGCACTGAAGCTTTCTTT. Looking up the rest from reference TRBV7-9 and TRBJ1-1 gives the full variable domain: DTGVSQNPRHKITKRGQNVTFRCDPISEHNRLYWYRQTLGQGPEFLTYFQNEAQLEKSRLLSDRFSAERPKGSFSTLEIQRTEQGDSAMYLCASSLAGGGTEAFFGQGTRLTVV.

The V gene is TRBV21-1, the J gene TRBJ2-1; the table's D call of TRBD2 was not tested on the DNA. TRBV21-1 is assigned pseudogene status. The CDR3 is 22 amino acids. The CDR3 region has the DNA TGTGCCAGCAGCAAAGACTGGGACACAAGGGGTTTAGCGGGAGGTGCCTGGAATGAGCAGTTCTTC. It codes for CASSKDWDTRGLAGGAWNEQFF.

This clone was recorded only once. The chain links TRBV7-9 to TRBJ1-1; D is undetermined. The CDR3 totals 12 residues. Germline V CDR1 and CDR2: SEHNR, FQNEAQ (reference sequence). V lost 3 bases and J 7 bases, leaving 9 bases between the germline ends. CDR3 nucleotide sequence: TGTGCCAGCAGCTTCGAGAGTATTGAAGCTTTCTTT. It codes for CASSFESIEAFF.

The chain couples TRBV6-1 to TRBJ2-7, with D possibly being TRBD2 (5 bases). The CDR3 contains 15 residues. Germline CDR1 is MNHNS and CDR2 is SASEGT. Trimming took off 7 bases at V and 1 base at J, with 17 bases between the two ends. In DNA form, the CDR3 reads TGTGCCAGCACCGGGGATGCCCGATTTTCCTACGAGCAGTACTTC. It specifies CASTGDARFSYEQYF.

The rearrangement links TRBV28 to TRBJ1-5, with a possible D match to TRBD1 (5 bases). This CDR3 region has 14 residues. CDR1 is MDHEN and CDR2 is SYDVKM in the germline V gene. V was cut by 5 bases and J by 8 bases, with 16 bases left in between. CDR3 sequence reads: CASSPGGGVKPQHF. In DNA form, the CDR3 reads TGTGCCAGCAGTCCGGGGGGTGGGGTAAAGCCCCAGCATTTT.

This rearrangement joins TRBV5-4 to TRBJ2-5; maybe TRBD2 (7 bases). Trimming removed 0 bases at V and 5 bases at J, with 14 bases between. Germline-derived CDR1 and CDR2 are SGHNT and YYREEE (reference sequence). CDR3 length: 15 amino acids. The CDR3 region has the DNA TGTGCCAGCAGCTTGGGGGGGCGGGAGAAGGAGACCCAGTACTTC. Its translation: CASSLGGREKETQYF. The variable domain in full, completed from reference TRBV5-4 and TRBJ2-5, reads ETGVTQSPTHLIKTRGQQVTLRCSSQSGHNTVSWYQQALGQGPQFIFQYYREEENGRGNFPPRFSGLQFPNYSSELNVNALELDDSALYLCASSLGGREKETQYFGPGTRLLVL.

CDR3 in amino acids: CASSLTETQYF. The CDR3 nucleotides read TGTGCCAGCAGCTTGACAGAGACCCAGTACTTC. The chain couples TRBV5-6 to TRBJ2-5; no definite D call. Per germline, CDR1 SGHDT and CDR2 YYEEEE. The CDR3 is made up of 11 amino acids. Trimming cost V 1 base and J 4 bases, with 2 bases left between them.

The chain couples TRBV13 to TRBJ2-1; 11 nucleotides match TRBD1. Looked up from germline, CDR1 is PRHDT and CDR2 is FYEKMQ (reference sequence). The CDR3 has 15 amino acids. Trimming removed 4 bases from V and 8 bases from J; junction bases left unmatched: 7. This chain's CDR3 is CASSSPGQGVYEQFF. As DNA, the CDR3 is TGTGCCAGCAGCTCGCCGGGACAGGGGGTGTATGAGCAGTTCTTC.

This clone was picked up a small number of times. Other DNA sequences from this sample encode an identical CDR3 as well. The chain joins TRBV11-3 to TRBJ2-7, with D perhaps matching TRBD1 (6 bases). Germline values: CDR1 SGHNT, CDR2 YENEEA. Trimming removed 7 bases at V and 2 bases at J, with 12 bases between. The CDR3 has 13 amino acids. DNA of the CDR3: TGTGCCAGCACCTCAAGGGGGACCTACGAGCAGTACTTC. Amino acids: CASTSRGTYEQYF.

The CDR3 region is CASGGLQETQYF. DNA of the CDR3: TGTGCCAGCGGGGGGCTCCAAGAGACCCAGTACTTC. The genes are TRBV28 and TRBJ2-5; D is tentatively TRBD1 or TRBD2 (6 bases each). There are 12 residues in the CDR3. The germline V and J ends were trimmed by 8 bases and 1 base, with 8 bases remaining between them. From germline, CDR1 is MDHEN and CDR2 SYDVKM.

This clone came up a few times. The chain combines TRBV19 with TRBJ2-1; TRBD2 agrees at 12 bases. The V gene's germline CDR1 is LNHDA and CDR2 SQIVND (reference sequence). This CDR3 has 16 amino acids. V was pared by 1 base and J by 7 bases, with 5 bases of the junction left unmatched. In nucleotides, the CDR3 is TGTGCCAGTAGTATAGGACCGGGACTAGCGGGTAATGAGCAGTTCTTC. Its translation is CASSIGPGLAGNEQFF.

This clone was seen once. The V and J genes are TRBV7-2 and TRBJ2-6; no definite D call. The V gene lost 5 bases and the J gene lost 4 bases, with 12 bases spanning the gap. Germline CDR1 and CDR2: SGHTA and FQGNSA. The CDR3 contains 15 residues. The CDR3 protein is CASSPGGSGANVLTF. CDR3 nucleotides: TGTGCCAGCAGCCCCGGTGGGTCCGGGGCCAACGTCCTGACTTTC.

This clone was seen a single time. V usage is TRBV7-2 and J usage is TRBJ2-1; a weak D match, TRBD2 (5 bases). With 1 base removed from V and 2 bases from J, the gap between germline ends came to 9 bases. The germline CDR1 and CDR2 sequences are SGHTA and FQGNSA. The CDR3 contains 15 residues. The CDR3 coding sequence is TGTGCCAGCAGCTTAGTGGCGGGCCCCTACAATGAGCAGTTCTTC. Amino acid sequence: CASSLVAGPYNEQFF.

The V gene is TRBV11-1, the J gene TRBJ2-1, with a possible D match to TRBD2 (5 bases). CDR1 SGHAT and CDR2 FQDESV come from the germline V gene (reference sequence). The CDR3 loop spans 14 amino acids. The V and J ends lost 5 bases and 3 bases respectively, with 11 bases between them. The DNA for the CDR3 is TGTGCCAGCAGCCCATACCGGGACTACAATGAGCAGTTCTTC. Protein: CASSPYRDYNEQFF.

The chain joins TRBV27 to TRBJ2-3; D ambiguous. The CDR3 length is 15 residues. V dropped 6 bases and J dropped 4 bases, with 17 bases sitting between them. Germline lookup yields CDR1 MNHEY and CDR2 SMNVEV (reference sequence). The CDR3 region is CASSPTSAGSDTQYF. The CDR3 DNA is TGTGCCAGCAGCCCGACCTCGGCAGGATCAGATACGCAGTATTTT.

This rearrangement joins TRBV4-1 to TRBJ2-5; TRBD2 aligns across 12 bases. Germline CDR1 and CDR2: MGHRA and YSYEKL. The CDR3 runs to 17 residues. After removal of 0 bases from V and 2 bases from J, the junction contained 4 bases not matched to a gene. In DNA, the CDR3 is TGCGCCAGCAGCCAAGATTGGCTAGCGGGGGGGCAAGAGACCCAGTACTTC. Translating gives CASSQDWLAGGQETQYF.

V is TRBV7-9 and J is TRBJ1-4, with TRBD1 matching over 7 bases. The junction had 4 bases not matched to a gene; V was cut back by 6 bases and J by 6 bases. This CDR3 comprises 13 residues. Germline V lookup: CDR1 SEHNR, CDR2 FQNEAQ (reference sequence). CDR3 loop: CASSPTGDEKLFF. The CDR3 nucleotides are TGTGCCAGCAGTCCTACAGGGGATGAAAAACTGTTTTTT.

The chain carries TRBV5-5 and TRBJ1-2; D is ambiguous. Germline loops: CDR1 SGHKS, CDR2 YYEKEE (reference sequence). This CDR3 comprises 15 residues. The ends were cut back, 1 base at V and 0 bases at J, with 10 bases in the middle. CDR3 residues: CASSLQPVANYGYTF. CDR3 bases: TGTGCCAGCAGCTTGCAGCCAGTAGCTAACTATGGCTACACCTTC.

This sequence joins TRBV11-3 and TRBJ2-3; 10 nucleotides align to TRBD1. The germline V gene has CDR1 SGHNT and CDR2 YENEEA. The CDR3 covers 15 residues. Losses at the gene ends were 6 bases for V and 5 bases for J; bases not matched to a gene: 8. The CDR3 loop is CASRPGQGILDTQYF. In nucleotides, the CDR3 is TGTGCCAGCAGACCGGGACAGGGGATTTTAGATACGCAGTATTTT.

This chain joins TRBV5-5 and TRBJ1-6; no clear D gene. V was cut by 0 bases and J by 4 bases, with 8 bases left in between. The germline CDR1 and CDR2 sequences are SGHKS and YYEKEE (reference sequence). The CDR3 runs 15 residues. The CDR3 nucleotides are TGTGCCAGCAGCTTGGAGGGTCTTTATAATTCACCCCTCCACTTT. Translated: CASSLEGLYNSPLHF.

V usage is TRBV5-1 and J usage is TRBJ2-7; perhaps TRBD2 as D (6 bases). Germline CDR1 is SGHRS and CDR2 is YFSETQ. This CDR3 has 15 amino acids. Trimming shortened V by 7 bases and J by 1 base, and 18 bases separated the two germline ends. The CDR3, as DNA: TGCGCCAGCGGAGGAAGCTGGCGGGGTTCCTACGAGCAGTACTTC. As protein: CASGGSWRGSYEQYF.

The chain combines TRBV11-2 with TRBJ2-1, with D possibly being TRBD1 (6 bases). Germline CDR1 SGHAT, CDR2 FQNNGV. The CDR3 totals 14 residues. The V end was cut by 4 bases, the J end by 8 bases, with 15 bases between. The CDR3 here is CASSYGHGGDEQFF. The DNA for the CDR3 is TGTGCCAGCAGCTATGGACATGGGGGCGATGAGCAGTTCTTC.

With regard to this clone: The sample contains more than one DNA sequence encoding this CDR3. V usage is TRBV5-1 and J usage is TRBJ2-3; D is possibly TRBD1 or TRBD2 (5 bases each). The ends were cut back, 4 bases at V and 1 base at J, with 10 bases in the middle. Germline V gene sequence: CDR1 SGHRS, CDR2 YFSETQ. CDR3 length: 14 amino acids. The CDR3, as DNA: TGCGCCAGCAGCCCGGGGCAGGGCACAGATACGCAGTATTTT. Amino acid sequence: CASSPGQGTDTQYF.